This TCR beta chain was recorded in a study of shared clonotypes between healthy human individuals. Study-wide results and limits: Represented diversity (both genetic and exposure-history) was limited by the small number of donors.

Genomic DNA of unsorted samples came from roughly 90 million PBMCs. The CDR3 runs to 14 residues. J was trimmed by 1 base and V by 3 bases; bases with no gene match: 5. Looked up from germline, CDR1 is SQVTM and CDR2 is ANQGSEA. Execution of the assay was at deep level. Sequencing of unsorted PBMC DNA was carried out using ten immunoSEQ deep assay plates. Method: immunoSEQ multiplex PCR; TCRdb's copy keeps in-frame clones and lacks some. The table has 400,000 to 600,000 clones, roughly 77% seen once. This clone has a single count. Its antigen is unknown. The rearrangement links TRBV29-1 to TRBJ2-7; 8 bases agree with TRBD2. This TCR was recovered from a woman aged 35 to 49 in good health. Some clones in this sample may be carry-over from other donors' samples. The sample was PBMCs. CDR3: CSVEVSGTSYEQYF. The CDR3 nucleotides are TGCAGCGTTGAGGTTAGCGGGACGTCCTACGAGCAGTACTTC.